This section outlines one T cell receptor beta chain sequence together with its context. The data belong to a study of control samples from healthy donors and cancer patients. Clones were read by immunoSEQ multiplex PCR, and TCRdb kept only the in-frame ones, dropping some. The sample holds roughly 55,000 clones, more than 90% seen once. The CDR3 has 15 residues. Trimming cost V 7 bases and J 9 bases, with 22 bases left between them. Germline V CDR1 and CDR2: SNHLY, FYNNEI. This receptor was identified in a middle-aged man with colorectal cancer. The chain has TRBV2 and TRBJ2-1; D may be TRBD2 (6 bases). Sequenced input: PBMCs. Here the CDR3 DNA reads TGTGCCAGCACCCAATTAAATCCGTCGACTAGTGAGCAGTTCTTC. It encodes CASTQLNPSTSEQFF.